This is a list of T cell receptor beta chains from one sample in a study of shared clonotypes between healthy human individuals. Some clones are missing from TCRdb's copy, which holds only in-frame ones; the method was immunoSEQ multiplex PCR. The repertoire holds about 1.5 million clones, with 95% to 99% as singletons. Sequences were obtained from naive CD4+ T cells sorted from blood. Receptor source: a man aged 25-45 years in good health. CDR3s include the opening cysteine and the closing phenylalanine or tryptophan. D genes are given only for firm matches. Rows give clone size only sometimes, using once, few, many, or a class for an expanded clone.

D gene: NA
clone size: NA
CDR3 length: 13
V gene: TRBV14
J gene: TRBJ1-5
CDR3 DNA: TGTGCCAGCAGCCTAGGAATCAATCAGCCCCAGCATTTT
CDR3 protein: CASSLGINQPQHF

D gene: NA
clone size: NA
CDR3 length: 15
V gene: TRBV18
J gene: TRBJ2-1
CDR3 DNA: TGTGCCAGCTCACCAAGTTGGGGCCCTTACAATGAGCAGTTCTTC
CDR3 protein: CASSPSWGPYNEQFF

D gene: NA
clone size: NA
CDR3 length: 12
V gene: TRBV28
J gene: TRBJ2-1
CDR3 DNA: TGTGCCAGCAGTTCAACTAGCAATGAGCAGTTCTTC
CDR3 protein: CASSSTSNEQFF

D gene: TRBD1
clone size: NA
CDR3 length: 18
V gene: TRBV5-5
J gene: TRBJ2-2
CDR3 DNA: TGTGCCAGCAGCTGGACCCCGGGACAGGGATCCAACACCGGGGAGCTGTTTTTT
CDR3 protein: CASSWTPGQGSNTGELFF

D gene: NA
clone size: NA
CDR3 length: 15
V gene: TRBV5-5
J gene: TRBJ1-1
CDR3 DNA: TGTGCCAGCAGCTTTCTCGGAGGAGTGAACACTGAAGCTTTCTTT
CDR3 protein: CASSFLGGVNTEAFF

D gene: NA
clone size: NA
CDR3 length: 14
V gene: TRBV19
J gene: TRBJ2-5
CDR3 DNA: TGTGCCAGTAGTCCTTGGGACTTACTAGAGACCCAGTACTTC
CDR3 protein: CASSPWDLLETQYF

D gene: NA
clone size: once
CDR3 length: 16
V gene: TRBV4-3
J gene: TRBJ2-2
CDR3 DNA: TGCGCCAGCAGCCAAGAACCGAACTACAGGACCGGGGAGCTGTTTTTT
CDR3 protein: CASSQEPNYRTGELFF

D gene: NA
clone size: NA
CDR3 length: 15
V gene: TRBV18
J gene: TRBJ2-6
CDR3 DNA: TGTGCCAGCTCACCGCTAGCGACGGGGGCCAACGTCCTGACTTTC
CDR3 protein: CASSPLATGANVLTF

D gene: NA
clone size: NA
CDR3 length: 13
V gene: TRBV18
J gene: TRBJ2-7
CDR3 DNA: TGTGCCAGCTCACCGACGCAGGGCTACGAGCAGTACTTC
CDR3 protein: CASSPTQGYEQYF

D gene: TRBD2
clone size: NA
CDR3 length: 17
V gene: TRBV18
J gene: TRBJ2-3
CDR3 DNA: TGTGCCAGCTCTCAGACTAGCGGGAGTTACGGCACAGATACGCAGTATTTT
CDR3 protein: CASSQTSGSYGTDTQYF

D gene: TRBD1
clone size: NA
CDR3 length: 13
V gene: TRBV29-1
J gene: TRBJ1-1
CDR3 DNA: TGCAGCGTCGAACAGGGGGGTGTCACTGAAGCTTTCTTT
CDR3 protein: CSVEQGGVTEAFF

D gene: NA
clone size: NA
CDR3 length: 16
V gene: TRBV7-6
J gene: TRBJ2-1
CDR3 DNA: TGTGCCAGCAGCTCTAAATTGGACCGAAGTTACAATGAGCAGTTCTTC
CDR3 protein: CASSSKLDRSYNEQFF

D gene: TRBD1
clone size: NA
CDR3 length: 16
V gene: TRBV18
J gene: TRBJ2-7
CDR3 DNA: TGTGCCAGCTCACCATCTTTAGGGGGCGCCTACTACGAGCAGTACTTC
CDR3 protein: CASSPSLGGAYYEQYF

D gene: NA
clone size: NA
CDR3 length: 13
V gene: TRBV5-6
J gene: TRBJ1-5
CDR3 DNA: TGTGCCAGCAGCTTGGGCAGGGCGCAGCCCCAGCATTTT
CDR3 protein: CASSLGRAQPQHF

D gene: NA
clone size: NA
CDR3 length: 16
V gene: TRBV2
J gene: TRBJ2-1
CDR3 DNA: TGTGCCAGCAGTGTTACAGGGACGTCATTCGACAATGAGCAGTTCTTC
CDR3 protein: CASSVTGTSFDNEQFF

D gene: NA
clone size: NA
CDR3 length: 15
V gene: TRBV6-5
J gene: TRBJ2-1
CDR3 DNA: TGTGCCAGCAATTCCGGACTCAGCTCCTACAATGAGCAGTTCTTC
CDR3 protein: CASNSGLSSYNEQFF

D gene: NA
clone size: NA
CDR3 length: 14
V gene: TRBV12-2
J gene: TRBJ2-1
CDR3 DNA: TGTGCAAGCTCGGGGGACAGGTTCTACAATGAGCAGTTCTTC
CDR3 protein: CASSGDRFYNEQFF

D gene: NA
clone size: NA
CDR3 length: 13
V gene: TRBV29-1
J gene: TRBJ2-3
CDR3 DNA: TGCAGCGTTGCGGGGTTGCTCACAGATACGCAGTATTTT
CDR3 protein: CSVAGLLTDTQYF

D gene: NA
clone size: NA
CDR3 length: 14
V gene: TRBV29-1
J gene: TRBJ1-2
CDR3 DNA: TGCAGCGTTGTAGGGAGAGCATCTAACTATGGCTACACCTTC
CDR3 protein: CSVVGRASNYGYTF

D gene: NA
clone size: NA
CDR3 length: 14
V gene: TRBV9
J gene: TRBJ1-3
CDR3 DNA: TGTGCCAGCAGCGCACGTCACTCTGGAAACACCATATATTTT
CDR3 protein: CASSARHSGNTIYF

D gene: NA
clone size: NA
CDR3 length: 14
V gene: TRBV7-9
J gene: TRBJ1-1
CDR3 DNA: TGTGCCAGCAGCTTACAAGGGCAGGACACTGAAGCTTTCTTT
CDR3 protein: CASSLQGQDTEAFF

D gene: TRBD2
clone size: NA
CDR3 length: 15
V gene: TRBV10-3
J gene: TRBJ2-1
CDR3 DNA: TGTGCCATCAGTCAAGGACTAGCGGGATACAATGAGCAGTTCTTC
CDR3 protein: CAISQGLAGYNEQFF

D gene: NA
clone size: NA
CDR3 length: 13
V gene: TRBV7-3
J gene: TRBJ2-2
CDR3 DNA: TGTGCCAGCAGCCTGCCTCTGACCGGGAAGCTGTTTTTT
CDR3 protein: CASSLPLTGKLFF

D gene: NA
clone size: NA
CDR3 length: 11
V gene: TRBV11-2
J gene: TRBJ2-1
CDR3 DNA: TGTGCCAGCAGTTACAACAATGAGCAGTTCTTC
CDR3 protein: CASSYNNEQFF

D gene: NA
clone size: NA
CDR3 length: 15
V gene: TRBV9
J gene: TRBJ1-1
CDR3 DNA: TGTGCCAGCACCTGGTCGCCGCAAGGGGACACTGAAGCTTTCTTT
CDR3 protein: CASTWSPQGDTEAFF

D gene: NA
clone size: NA
CDR3 length: 13
V gene: TRBV10-3
J gene: TRBJ2-5
CDR3 DNA: TGTGCCATCAGTGAGTCATCGGTGGGGTTCCAGTACTTC
CDR3 protein: CAISESSVGFQYF

D gene: TRBD2
clone size: NA
CDR3 length: 13
V gene: TRBV10-3
J gene: TRBJ2-1
CDR3 DNA: TGTGCCATCTCGCCGGGAGGACGGAATGAGCAGTTCTTC
CDR3 protein: CAISPGGRNEQFF

D gene: NA
clone size: NA
CDR3 length: 19
V gene: TRBV4-2
J gene: TRBJ2-6
CDR3 DNA: TGTGCCAGCAGCCGGGTCGGGGAACGACAGAGCTCTGGGGCCAACGTCCTGACTTTC
CDR3 protein: CASSRVGERQSSGANVLTF

D gene: NA
clone size: NA
CDR3 length: 15
V gene: TRBV7-2
J gene: TRBJ1-5
CDR3 DNA: TGTGCCAGCAGCCCCCAGGGGTACAGCAATCAGCCCCAGCATTTT
CDR3 protein: CASSPQGYSNQPQHF

D gene: TRBD2
clone size: NA
CDR3 length: 19
V gene: TRBV10-3
J gene: TRBJ2-7
CDR3 DNA: TGTGCCATCAGTGAGCCCTCTTCGGGACTAGCGGGGAGCTCCTACGAGCAGTACTTC
CDR3 protein: CAISEPSSGLAGSSYEQYF

D gene: NA
clone size: NA
CDR3 length: 15
V gene: TRBV15
J gene: TRBJ2-5
CDR3 DNA: TGTGCCACCAGCAGAGTCCGTACAGGTGAAGAGACCCAGTACTTC
CDR3 protein: CATSRVRTGEETQYF

D gene: NA
clone size: once
CDR3 length: 11
V gene: TRBV29-1
J gene: TRBJ2-1
CDR3 DNA: TGCAGCCTGGGCAGCTACAATGAGCAGTTCTTC
CDR3 protein: CSLGSYNEQFF

D gene: NA
clone size: NA
CDR3 length: 14
V gene: TRBV2
J gene: TRBJ2-3
CDR3 DNA: TGTGCCAGCAGTGAACAGGGCGACACAGATACGCAGTATTTT
CDR3 protein: CASSEQGDTDTQYF

D gene: NA
clone size: NA
CDR3 length: 15
V gene: TRBV25-1
J gene: TRBJ1-1
CDR3 DNA: TGTGCCAGCAGTGACCCCAGGGGCGCGGACACTGAAGCTTTCTTT
CDR3 protein: CASSDPRGADTEAFF

D gene: NA
clone size: NA
CDR3 length: 15
V gene: TRBV5-1
J gene: TRBJ2-1
CDR3 DNA: TGCGCCAGCAGCTTGTTTAGCGGCCCCTACAATGAGCAGTTCTTC
CDR3 protein: CASSLFSGPYNEQFF

D gene: NA
clone size: NA
CDR3 length: 15
V gene: TRBV5-1
J gene: TRBJ2-1
CDR3 DNA: TGCGCCAGCAGCTTTGGGGACCTGAATCTCGGTGAGCAGTTCTTC
CDR3 protein: CASSFGDLNLGEQFF

D gene: NA
clone size: NA
CDR3 length: 17
V gene: TRBV4-2
J gene: TRBJ2-3
CDR3 DNA: TGTGCCAGCAGCCAAGACCCTACAGGGACCCGCACAGATACGCAGTATTTT
CDR3 protein: CASSQDPTGTRTDTQYF

D gene: NA
clone size: NA
CDR3 length: 21
V gene: TRBV28
J gene: TRBJ2-6
CDR3 DNA: TGTGCCAGCAGTTTAAGGGGAAAATGGACGGGATTGAGCTCTGGGGCCAACGTCCTGACTTTC
CDR3 protein: CASSLRGKWTGLSSGANVLTF

D gene: NA
clone size: NA
CDR3 length: 15
V gene: TRBV4-3
J gene: TRBJ1-2
CDR3 DNA: TGCGCCAGCAGCCAAGGGAATCCGGGAAACTATGGCTACACCTTC
CDR3 protein: CASSQGNPGNYGYTF

D gene: NA
clone size: NA
CDR3 length: 16
V gene: TRBV5-1
J gene: TRBJ2-3
CDR3 DNA: TGCGCCAGCAGCCCTCACGGGCGGGGAGAGGTAAATACGCAGTATTTT
CDR3 protein: CASSPHGRGEVNTQYF

D gene: TRBD2
clone size: once
CDR3 length: 13
V gene: TRBV5-1
J gene: TRBJ2-7
CDR3 DNA: TGCGCCAGCAAAGTGGCGGGAGGATACGAGCAGTACTTC
CDR3 protein: CASKVAGGYEQYF

D gene: NA
clone size: once
CDR3 length: 13
V gene: TRBV10-1
J gene: TRBJ2-1
CDR3 DNA: TGCGCCAGCAGTGAGTCTCAAGCCCGCCCCCTCTTCTTC
CDR3 protein: CASSESQARPLFF

D gene: NA
clone size: NA
CDR3 length: 14
V gene: TRBV9
J gene: TRBJ2-2
CDR3 DNA: TGTGCCAGCAGCCTTTCTAGCGCAAGTCTTGGGCGATTTTTT
CDR3 protein: CASSLSSASLGRFF

D gene: NA
clone size: NA
CDR3 length: 13
V gene: TRBV5-1
J gene: TRBJ2-1
CDR3 DNA: TGCGCCAGCAGCAGGGGATCCTACAATGAGCAGTTCTTC
CDR3 protein: CASSRGSYNEQFF

D gene: NA
clone size: NA
CDR3 length: 19
V gene: TRBV11-2
J gene: TRBJ2-4
CDR3 DNA: TGTGCCAGCAGCTTAGATCTTGATACCCCGATTGGTTTGGAAAACATTCAGTACTTC
CDR3 protein: CASSLDLDTPIGLENIQYF

D gene: NA
clone size: NA
CDR3 length: 16
V gene: TRBV7-6
J gene: TRBJ2-2
CDR3 DNA: TGTGCCAGCAGCTTAGGATCCAGCCCGAACACCGGGGAGCTGTTTTTT
CDR3 protein: CASSLGSSPNTGELFF

D gene: NA
clone size: NA
CDR3 length: 14
V gene: TRBV5-1
J gene: TRBJ2-5
CDR3 DNA: TGCGCCAGCAGCTTTGGACAGAGCGAAGAGACCCAGTACTTC
CDR3 protein: CASSFGQSEETQYF

D gene: TRBD2
clone size: NA
CDR3 length: 17
V gene: TRBV25-1
J gene: TRBJ2-2
CDR3 DNA: TGTGCCAGCAGTGAATTCCGGGGACTAGCGGCGACCGGGGAGCTGTTTTTT
CDR3 protein: CASSEFRGLAATGELFF

D gene: NA
clone size: NA
CDR3 length: 13
V gene: TRBV28
J gene: TRBJ2-5
CDR3 DNA: TGTGCCAGCAGAGGGAACCACCAAGAGACCCAGTACTTC
CDR3 protein: CASRGNHQETQYF

D gene: NA
clone size: NA
CDR3 length: 13
V gene: TRBV27
J gene: TRBJ2-7
CDR3 DNA: TGTGCCAGCAGTCCGACCATCTCCTACGAGCAGTACTTC
CDR3 protein: CASSPTISYEQYF

D gene: TRBD1
clone size: NA
CDR3 length: 13
V gene: TRBV5-1
J gene: TRBJ2-7
CDR3 DNA: TGCGCCAGCGCGGACAGGGCAACTGAAGAGCAGTACTTC
CDR3 protein: CASADRATEEQYF

D gene: NA
clone size: NA
CDR3 length: 17
V gene: TRBV4-1
J gene: TRBJ2-2
CDR3 DNA: TGCGCCAGCAGCCCAGGAGGAGGGCTGACAGACACCGGGGAGCTGTTTTTT
CDR3 protein: CASSPGGGLTDTGELFF

D gene: NA
clone size: NA
CDR3 length: 15
V gene: TRBV5-1
J gene: TRBJ2-7
CDR3 DNA: TGCGCCAGCAGCTTGGTTGGGGCATCATCCTACGAGCAGTACTTC
CDR3 protein: CASSLVGASSYEQYF

D gene: NA
clone size: NA
CDR3 length: 19
V gene: TRBV29-1
J gene: TRBJ2-3
CDR3 DNA: TGCAGCGTAGATTTGGACAGGGGGTCTAGCGGGAGATTTGGAGATACGCAGTATTTT
CDR3 protein: CSVDLDRGSSGRFGDTQYF

D gene: NA
clone size: NA
CDR3 length: 16
V gene: TRBV4-2
J gene: TRBJ1-5
CDR3 DNA: TGTGCCAGCAGCTTGTCGATACAGGGAGGGAATCAGCCCCAGCATTTT
CDR3 protein: CASSLSIQGGNQPQHF

D gene: TRBD2
clone size: NA
CDR3 length: 15
V gene: TRBV4-1
J gene: TRBJ2-5
CDR3 DNA: TGCGCCAGCAGCGTTAGCGGGACGGGGTTCGAGACCCAGTACTTC
CDR3 protein: CASSVSGTGFETQYF

D gene: NA
clone size: NA
CDR3 length: 16
V gene: TRBV9
J gene: TRBJ2-5
CDR3 DNA: TGTGCCAGCAGCGTAGATCCCGGCAGAGCCCAAGAGACCCAGTACTTC
CDR3 protein: CASSVDPGRAQETQYF

D gene: TRBD2
clone size: NA
CDR3 length: 15
V gene: TRBV5-1
J gene: TRBJ2-1
CDR3 DNA: TGCGCCAGCAGCCCCTTAGCGGGACCCTACAATGAGCAGTTCTTC
CDR3 protein: CASSPLAGPYNEQFF

D gene: TRBD2
clone size: NA
CDR3 length: 15
V gene: TRBV7-7
J gene: TRBJ2-7
CDR3 DNA: TGTGCCAGCAGCTTAGGAATAGCGGGAGACTACGAGCAGTACTTC
CDR3 protein: CASSLGIAGDYEQYF